The 10 T cell receptor beta chains reported below all come from one sample, sequenced in a study of CD8+ T cells in alopecia areata listed by TCRdb under 2018. Libraries were made using the immunoSEQ multiplex PCR assay. RNA was extracted from all samples and reverse transcribed into cDNA, which served as template for TCR sequencing. This is the immuneACCESS table as TCRdb keeps it, with only in-frame sequences that have V and J called. A part of the clones is gone; compared with another copy, unresolved V genes explain less than half, and the rest is unexplained. The sample yields 150,000 or so clones; nearly 55% were counted once. Of the sample, more than 15% is held by the ten largest clones. This specimen's time point label, per the study, means: more than three weeks on oral tofacitinib. According to the study, the label for this sample's treatment or condition signals: oral pan-JAK inhibitor, 5-10 mg twice daily.

This specimen consisted of CD8+ T cells sorted from blood, obtained at week 4, from a patient treated with tofacitinib. The receptors derive from a human donor with alopecia areata.

This rearrangement joins TRBV29-1 to TRBJ2-7; tentatively, D is TRBD1 (7 bases). Trimming shortened V by 1 base and J by 4 bases, and 14 bases separated the two germline ends. The CDR3 contains 14 residues. Germline CDR1 reads SQVTM; CDR2 reads ANQGSEA. The CDR3 DNA follows: TGCAGCGTTGAAGGGGGGGACAGCGGTTACGAGCAGTACTTC. Translating gives CSVEGGDSGYEQYF.

This rearrangement joins TRBV5-6 to TRBJ1-1; perhaps TRBD1 as D (5 bases). Germline V gene data show CDR1 as SGHDT and CDR2 as YYEEEE. This CDR3 spans 14 amino acids. V lost 2 bases, J lost 2 bases, and 10 bases lay in between. The CDR3 sequence is CASSFGHGNTEAFF. As DNA, the CDR3 is TGTGCCAGCAGCTTTGGACACGGAAACACTGAAGCTTTCTTT.

The rearrangement joins TRBV30 to TRBJ2-5, with 9 bases lining up with TRBD2. Germline trimming cut 0 bases from V and 2 bases from J; bases unmatched to any gene: 4. The CDR3 length is 15 residues. Per the germline V gene, CDR1 is GTSNPN and CDR2 is SVGIG (reference sequence). The CDR3 region has the DNA TGTGCCTGGAGTGTCGGAGCGGGGGGTCAAGAGACCCAGTACTTC. Amino acids: CAWSVGAGGQETQYF.

The gene calls are TRBV5-6 and TRBJ1-6; a possible D gene is TRBD1 (6 bases). CDR1 and CDR2 from the germline V gene are SGHDT and YYEEEE. The CDR3 totals 14 residues. V was pared by 1 base and J by 9 bases, with 11 bases between. The CDR3 loop reads CASSLYRARSPLHF. In nucleotides, the CDR3 is TGTGCCAGCAGCTTGTACAGGGCCCGTTCACCCCTCCACTTT.

V is TRBV7-2 and J is TRBJ2-7, with 8 nucleotides matching TRBD2. From germline, CDR1 is SGHTA and CDR2 FQGNSA. This CDR3 has 16 residues. V trimming: 5 bases; J trimming: 2 bases; junction bases outside the gene matches: 11. DNA for the CDR3: TGTGCCAGCAGCCCCTATGGAGCGGGGGAAACCTACGAGCAGTACTTC. This sequence encodes CASSPYGAGETYEQYF.

The V call is TRBV30, the J call TRBJ1-5; 7 bases line up with TRBD1. The length of the CDR3 is 13 residues. CDR1 is GTSNPN and CDR2 is SVGIG in the germline V gene (reference sequence). The V gene end was trimmed by 1 base and the J gene end by 6 bases; junction bases not matched to a gene: 3. This chain's CDR3 is CAWSGAGGQPQHF. As DNA, the CDR3 is TGTGCCTGGAGTGGGGCAGGGGGTCAGCCCCAGCATTTT.

The V call is TRBV2, the J call TRBJ2-5; TRBD1 matches 8 bases. CDR3 length: 15 residues. Unmatched junction bases numbered 7, after V lost 5 bases and J lost 2 bases. Per germline, CDR1 SNHLY and CDR2 FYNNEI. The CDR3 DNA reads TGTGCCAGCAGTTCCTGGGACAGGCAGCAAGAGACCCAGTACTTC. It yields the protein CASSSWDRQQETQYF.

The chain joins TRBV4-1 to TRBJ2-5; no clear D. V shed 1 base and J shed 2 bases, with 5 bases lying between them. The CDR3 covers 13 residues. CDR1 and CDR2 from the germline V gene are MGHRA and YSYEKL. CDR3 sequence reads: CASSQVRQETQYF. Written as DNA, the CDR3 is TGCGCCAGCAGCCAAGTACGTCAAGAGACCCAGTACTTC.

V gene TRBV27 combines with J gene TRBJ2-7; D unresolved. Trimming stripped 3 bases from V and 0 bases from J, with 9 bases between. This CDR3 region has 14 residues. Germline CDR1 is MNHEY and CDR2 is SMNVEV (reference sequence). CDR3 nucleotides: TGTGCCAGCAGTTTCGGCCACTCCTCCTACGAGCAGTACTTC. Translation gives CASSFGHSSYEQYF.

The rearrangement joins TRBV29-1 to TRBJ1-2; 7 bases align to TRBD1. CDR1 and CDR2 from the germline V gene are SQVTM and ANQGSEA. The CDR3 length is 10 residues. V shed 6 bases and J 10 bases; nucleotides not matched to a gene: 5. CDR3 DNA sequence: TGCAGCGTCCCGGACAGGCCCTACACCTTC. Translation gives CSVPDRPYTF. Complete variable domain (other parts from reference TRBV29-1 and TRBJ1-2): SAVISQKPSRDICQRGTSLTIQCQVDSQVTMMFWYRQQPGQSLTLIATANQGSEATYESGFVIDKFPISRPNLTFSTLTVSNMSPEDSSIYLCSVPDRPYTFGSGTRLTVV.